The 12 T cell receptor beta chains given below trace back to one sample, sequenced in a study of cytomegalovirus exposure and HLA in healthy donors. The PCR employed 60 Vbeta primers together with 13 Jbeta primers. Assay: immunoSEQ multiplex PCR; the TCRdb copy retains only in-frame clones and omits some. The sample includes 85,000 to 120,000 clones, more than 70% of them seen just once. Sequencing input: PBMCs. All receptors come from a man aged 40-50 years in good health and CMV-seronegative.

V is TRBV10-3 and J is TRBJ1-6, with a possible D match to TRBD1 (6 bases). Germline-derived CDR1 and CDR2 are ENHRY and SYGVKD. The CDR3 consists of 15 residues. Trimming removed 0 bases from V and 10 bases from J, with 13 bases in between. CDR3 DNA: TGTGCCATCAGTGAGTCGCCAGGGGATGAATCACCCCTCCACTTT. This codes for CAISESPGDESPLHF.

This clone was detected only a few times. V and J are TRBV6-1 and TRBJ1-4; 10 bases are a match to TRBD1. Germline assignment: CDR1 MNHNS and CDR2 SASEGT. The J segment lost 8 bases and the V segment lost 6 bases, leaving 6 bases of the junction unmatched. The length of the CDR3 is 14 residues. The CDR3 DNA reads as TGTGCCAGCAGGCTAGACAGGGGGCGCGAAAAACTGTTTTTT. Translated: CASRLDRGREKLFF.

The chain links TRBV5-1 to TRBJ2-2, with a possible D match to TRBD2 (7 bases). Trimming removed 4 bases from V and 6 bases from J, with 16 bases in between. Germline assignment: CDR1 SGHRS and CDR2 YFSETQ. The CDR3 runs to 15 residues. CDR3 DNA sequence: TGCGCCAGCAGCCCTGGTGGCGGGGGCTCCGGGGAGCTGTTTTTT. The encoded protein is CASSPGGGGSGELFF.

CDR3 nucleotides: TGTGCCAGCAGCCCCCCCAGGGGCTTCTATGAAGCTTTCTTT. Translation: CASSPPRGFYEAFF. The chain recombines TRBV7-6 with TRBJ1-1; tentatively, D is TRBD1 (6 bases). Germline V gene lookup returns CDR1 SGHVS and CDR2 FNYEAQ. Deletions cut 5 bases from V and 7 bases from J, with 17 bases between. The CDR3 is made up of 14 amino acids.

The chain couples TRBV11-2 to TRBJ2-5, with 10 bases that match TRBD2. The CDR3 length is 15 residues. V trimming: 2 bases; J trimming: 5 bases; junction bases outside the gene matches: 5. Germline assignment: CDR1 SGHAT and CDR2 FQNNGV. The CDR3 sequence: CASSLISGGWETQYF. CDR3 sequence (DNA): TGTGCCAGCAGCTTAATTAGCGGGGGGTGGGAGACCCAGTACTTC.

This clone was counted only a few times. The CDR3 nucleotides are TGTGCCAGCAGTTACTCGGCGACAGAACCAGAAGCTTTCTTT. Translated, it gives CASSYSATEPEAFF. The V call is TRBV6-6, the J call TRBJ1-1, with D perhaps matching TRBD1 (5 bases). CDR1 is MNHNY and CDR2 is SVGAGI in the germline V gene (reference sequence). Trimming took off 0 bases at V and 8 bases at J, with 13 bases between the two ends. The CDR3 sequence is 14 residues long.

This clone was picked up a small number of times. This chain links TRBV27 with TRBJ1-3; TRBD1 might be the D (6 bases). The germline V and J ends were trimmed by 2 bases and 2 bases, with 10 bases remaining between them. The germline V gene encodes CDR1 MNHEY and CDR2 SMNVEV (reference sequence). The CDR3 has 15 amino acids. The CDR3 DNA is TGTGCCAGCAGTTTAGGGGGGGCGCCTGGAAACACCATATATTTT. Translating it yields CASSLGGAPGNTIYF.

This clone has a handful of counts. J is TRBJ2-3 and V is TRBV19; unclear D gene. The length of the CDR3 is 13 residues. The germline CDR1 and CDR2 sequences are LNHDA and SQIVND (reference sequence). V was shortened by 2 bases and J by 4 bases, with 7 bases between the two germline ends. For the CDR3, the DNA is TGTGCCAGTAGTATAACCCAGTCAGATACGCAGTATTTT. Amino acid sequence: CASSITQSDTQYF.

This sequence joins TRBV11-2 and TRBJ2-3; 9 bases map to TRBD1. This CDR3 is built from 16 residues. Trimming took 5 bases from V and 3 from J; bases not matched to a gene: 9. The germline CDR1 and CDR2 sequences are SGHAT and FQNNGV. The chain's CDR3 is CASSPWTGEGTDTQYF. The CDR3 DNA reads TGTGCCAGCAGCCCTTGGACAGGGGAGGGTACAGATACGCAGTATTTT.

V usage is TRBV7-9 and J usage is TRBJ1-5, with D maybe TRBD1 (6 bases). This CDR3 has 17 amino acids. Germline V gene data show CDR1 as SEHNR and CDR2 as FQNEAQ (reference sequence). V lost 1 base and J lost 3, with 16 bases in between. CDR3 protein: CASSLVRGAYDNQPQHF. In DNA form, the CDR3 reads TGTGCCAGCAGCTTAGTCAGGGGCGCGTACGACAATCAGCCCCAGCATTTT.

The CDR3 sequence is CASSARRDSYEQYF. The CDR3 bases are TGTGCCAGCAGTGCCCGAAGGGACAGCTACGAGCAGTACTTC. The chain couples TRBV6-1 to TRBJ2-7; 7 nucleotides match TRBD1. Unmatched junction bases numbered 6, after V lost 4 bases and J lost 3 bases. The germline V gene has CDR1 MNHNS and CDR2 SASEGT. The CDR3 totals 14 residues.

In regard to this clone: The sample has other DNA sequences that encode this CDR3 too. The chain employs TRBV4-1 and TRBJ1-2; TRBD1 matches 7 bases. There are 15 residues in the CDR3. The germline gives CDR1 MGHRA, CDR2 YSYEKL. The V gene end was trimmed by 0 bases and the J gene end by 8 bases; junction bases not matched to a gene: 9. The DNA for the CDR3 is TGCGCCAGCAGCCAAGAGGCGACAGGGAAGATCGGCTACACCTTC. It encodes CASSQEATGKIGYTF.